The T cell receptor beta chain described here comes from a study of T cells in Graves' hyperthyroidism and ophthalmopathy. About the research overall: At the time of initial diagnosis and before any treatment, peripheral blood was collected.

CDR1 is MNHEY, CDR2 SMNVEV, per germline (reference sequence). Trimming took off 0 bases at V and 2 bases at J, with 5 bases between the two ends. The CDR3 is 14 amino acids. This clonotype was seen repeatedly, ten times or more. Its antigen is unknown. General observations from the study: Expanded thyroid clonotypes (above 0.001) were mostly also found in blood.

It was RNA transcripts that yielded the amplified TCR beta CDR3 regions. The study used the HTBI primer set for a first-round RT-PCR of the TCR CDR3. TCRdb passed the multiplex PCR reads through MiXCR, listing each CDR3 protein once. Here the sample spans approximately 610,000 distinct CDR3 sequences, roughly 14% being singletons. Exclusion of a patient resulted from uncontrolled infection, other autoimmune disease, pregnancy or lactation. Each 10 ml fresh peripheral blood draw supplied the PBMCs. The chain has TRBV27 and TRBJ1-3, with D uncertain. The source of this sequence is a woman between 40 and 50 years old with Graves' ophthalmopathy. Sequencing was done on a sample of blood. The CDR3 spells CASSLSGTGNTIYF. DNA for the CDR3: TGTGCCAGCAGTTTATCGGGTACTGGAAACACCATATATTTT.